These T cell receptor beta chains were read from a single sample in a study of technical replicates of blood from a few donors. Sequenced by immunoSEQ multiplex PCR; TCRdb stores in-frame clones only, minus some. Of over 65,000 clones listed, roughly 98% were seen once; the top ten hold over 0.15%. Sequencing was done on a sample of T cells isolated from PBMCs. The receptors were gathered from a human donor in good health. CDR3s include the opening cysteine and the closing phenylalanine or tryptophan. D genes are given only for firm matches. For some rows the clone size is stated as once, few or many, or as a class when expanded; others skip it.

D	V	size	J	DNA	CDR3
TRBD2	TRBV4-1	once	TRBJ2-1	TGCGCCAGCAGCCAAGATTTTAGGGGGACTAGCGGGAGTTTGGACAATGAGCAGTTCTTC	CASSQDFRGTSGSLDNEQFF
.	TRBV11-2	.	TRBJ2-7	TGTGCCAGCTCCTCCGGGACAACCTACGAGCAGTACTTC	CASSSGTTYEQYF
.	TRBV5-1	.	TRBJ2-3	TGCGCCAGCAGCAATGGGAGATTTAGCACAGATACGCAGTATTTT	CASSNGRFSTDTQYF
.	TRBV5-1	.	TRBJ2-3	TGCGCCAGCAGCTTGGTTACAGGTAACACAGATACGCAGTATTTT	CASSLVTGNTDTQYF
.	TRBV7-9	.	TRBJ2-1	TGTGCCAGCAGCTTAGCGTCGGGTGCGCTCATAGGCAATGAGCAGTTCTTC	CASSLASGALIGNEQFF
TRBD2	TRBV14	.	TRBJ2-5	TGTGCCAGCAGCCTCTCCGGGACTAAGGCGACCCAGTACTTC	CASSLSGTKATQYF
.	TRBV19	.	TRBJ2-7	TGTGCCAGTAGTACCCGAGGCCAGGGCTACGAGCAGTACTTC	CASSTRGQGYEQYF
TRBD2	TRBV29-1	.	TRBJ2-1	TGCAGCGTTTGGGGACTAGCATACAATGAGCAGTTCTTC	CSVWGLAYNEQFF
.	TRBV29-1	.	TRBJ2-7	TGCAGCGTTGAGACTTTCGGCGACGAGCAGTACTTC	CSVETFGDEQYF
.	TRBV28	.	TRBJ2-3	TGTGCCTGCGGTGGTGGGAGCACAGATACGCAGTATTTT	CACGGGSTDTQYF
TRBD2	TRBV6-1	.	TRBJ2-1	TGTGCCAGCACCCTTAGCGGGTCCTCCTACAATGAGCAGTTCTTC	CASTLSGSSYNEQFF
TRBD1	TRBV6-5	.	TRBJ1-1	TGTGCCAGCAGCACAGGGCCAGGGGGCCTGGAAGCTTTCTTT	CASSTGPGGLEAFF
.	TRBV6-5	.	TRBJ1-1	TGTGCCAGCAGCACACTCCCGGCAGGCGATGAAGCTTTCTTT	CASSTLPAGDEAFF
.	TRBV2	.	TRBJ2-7	TGTGCCAGCAGTGTGCGAGGATCCTACGAGCAGTACTTC	CASSVRGSYEQYF
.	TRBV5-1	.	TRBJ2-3	TGCGCCAGCAGCTTGGAACGGAGCACAGATACGCAGTATTTT	CASSLERSTDTQYF
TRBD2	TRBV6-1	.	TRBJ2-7	TGTGCCAGCAGTTGGACTAGCGGGTCCTACGAGCAGTACTTC	CASSWTSGSYEQYF
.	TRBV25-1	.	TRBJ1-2	TGTGCCAGCAGTGAATGGGGGGGGTCCTATGGCTACACCTTC	CASSEWGGSYGYTF
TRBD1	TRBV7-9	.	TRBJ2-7	TGTGCCAGCAGCTTTGGGGGACAGTTTCGTGAGCAGTACTTC	CASSFGGQFREQYF
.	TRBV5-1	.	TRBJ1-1	TGCGCCAGCAGCCCGACAGGCTCGAACACTGAAGCTTTCTTT	CASSPTGSNTEAFF
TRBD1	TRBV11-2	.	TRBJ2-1	TGTGCCAGCAGCCGACAGGGGATTGAGCAGTTCTTC	CASSRQGIEQFF
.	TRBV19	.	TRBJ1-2	TGTGCCAGTAGGCTGACTGATTATGGCTACACCTTC	CASRLTDYGYTF
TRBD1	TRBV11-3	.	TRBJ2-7	TGTGCCAGCACTATACAGGGGTTCGGCGAGCAGTACTTC	CASTIQGFGEQYF
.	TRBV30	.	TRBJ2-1	TGTGCCTGGAGTAGGGGCCCCTACAATGAGCAGTTCTTC	CAWSRGPYNEQFF
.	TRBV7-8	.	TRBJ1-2	TGTGCCAGCAGCTTAGTGACAGGCCACTATGGCTACACCTTC	CASSLVTGHYGYTF
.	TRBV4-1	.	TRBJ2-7	TGCGCCAGCAGCCAAGATCGCAGTTCGTCCTACGAGCAGTACTTC	CASSQDRSSSYEQYF
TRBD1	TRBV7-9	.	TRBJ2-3	TGTGCCAGCAGCCTACGACAGGGGGCAAGCGATACGCAGTATTTT	CASSLRQGASDTQYF
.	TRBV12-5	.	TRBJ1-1	TGTGCTAGTGGTTTGGGGGGCTCCCTACCTGAAGCTTTCTTT	CASGLGGSLPEAFF
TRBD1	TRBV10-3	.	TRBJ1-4	TGTGCCATCAAGAGACAGGGAACTAATGAAAAACTGTTTTTT	CAIKRQGTNEKLFF
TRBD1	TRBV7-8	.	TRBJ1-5	TGTGCCAGCAGCTCAACCCAGGGGGGAAGGGGCAATCAGCCCCAGCATTTT	CASSSTQGGRGNQPQHF
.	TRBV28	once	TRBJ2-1	TGTGCCAGCAGCCTACAGTTAGATGAGCAGTTCTTC	CASSLQLDEQFF
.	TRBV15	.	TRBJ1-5	TGTGCCACCAGCAGAGACCCAAATCAGCCCCAGCATTTT	CATSRDPNQPQHF